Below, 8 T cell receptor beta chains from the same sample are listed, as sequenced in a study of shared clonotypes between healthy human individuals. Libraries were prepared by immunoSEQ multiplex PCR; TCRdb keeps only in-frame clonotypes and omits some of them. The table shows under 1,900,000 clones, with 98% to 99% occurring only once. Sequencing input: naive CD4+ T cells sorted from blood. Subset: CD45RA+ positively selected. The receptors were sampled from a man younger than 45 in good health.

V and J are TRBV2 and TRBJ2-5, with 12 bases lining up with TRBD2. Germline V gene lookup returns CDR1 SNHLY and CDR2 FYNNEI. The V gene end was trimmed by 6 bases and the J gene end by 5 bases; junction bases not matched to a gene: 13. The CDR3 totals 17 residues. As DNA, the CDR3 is TGTGCCAGCAGCCGCGTAATGCTAGCGGGAGGGGAGGAGACCCAGTACTTC. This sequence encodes CASSRVMLAGGEETQYF.

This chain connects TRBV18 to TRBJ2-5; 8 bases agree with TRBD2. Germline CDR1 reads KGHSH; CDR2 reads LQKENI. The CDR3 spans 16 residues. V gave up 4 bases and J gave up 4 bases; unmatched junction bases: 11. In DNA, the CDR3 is TGTGCCAGCTCACTTCCGTCCGGGAGGGGTGGAGAGACCCAGTACTTC. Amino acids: CASSLPSGRGGETQYF.

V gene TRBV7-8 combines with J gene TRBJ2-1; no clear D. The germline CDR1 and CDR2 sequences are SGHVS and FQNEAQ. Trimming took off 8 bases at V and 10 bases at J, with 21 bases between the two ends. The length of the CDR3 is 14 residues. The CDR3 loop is CASAPLHAAVEQFF. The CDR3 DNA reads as TGTGCCAGCGCACCATTACACGCCGCGGTCGAGCAGTTCTTC.

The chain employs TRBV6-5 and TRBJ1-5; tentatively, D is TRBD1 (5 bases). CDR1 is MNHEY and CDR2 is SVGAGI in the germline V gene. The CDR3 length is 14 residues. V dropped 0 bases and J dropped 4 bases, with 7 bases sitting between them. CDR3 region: CASSYSRVNQPQHF. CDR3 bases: TGTGCCAGCAGTTACTCCAGGGTTAATCAGCCCCAGCATTTT.

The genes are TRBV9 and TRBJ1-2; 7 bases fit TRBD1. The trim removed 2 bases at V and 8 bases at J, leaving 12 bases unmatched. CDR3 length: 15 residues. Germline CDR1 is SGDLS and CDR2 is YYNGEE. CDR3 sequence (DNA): TGTGCCAGCAGCGTCCCGCCAACAGGGGTGACCGGCTACACCTTC. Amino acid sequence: CASSVPPTGVTGYTF.

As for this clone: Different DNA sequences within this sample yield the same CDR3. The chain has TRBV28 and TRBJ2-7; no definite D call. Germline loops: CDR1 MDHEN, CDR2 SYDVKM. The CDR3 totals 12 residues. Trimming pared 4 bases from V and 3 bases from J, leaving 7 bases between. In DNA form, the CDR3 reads TGTGCCAGCAGTTCCTTACGCTACGAGCAGTACTTC. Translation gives CASSSLRYEQYF.

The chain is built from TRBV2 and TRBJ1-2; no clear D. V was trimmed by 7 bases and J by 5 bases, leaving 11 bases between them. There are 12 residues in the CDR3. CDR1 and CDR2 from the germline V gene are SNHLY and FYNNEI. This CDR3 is CASNPERYGYTF. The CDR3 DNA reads TGTGCCAGCAATCCAGAAAGGTATGGCTACACCTTC.

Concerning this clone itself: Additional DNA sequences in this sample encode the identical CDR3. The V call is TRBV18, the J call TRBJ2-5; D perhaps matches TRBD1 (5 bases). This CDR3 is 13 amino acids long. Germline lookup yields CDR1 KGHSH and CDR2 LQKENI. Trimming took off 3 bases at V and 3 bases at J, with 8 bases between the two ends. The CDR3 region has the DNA TGTGCCAGCTCACCCGCAGGGAAAGAGACCCAGTACTTC. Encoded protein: CASSPAGKETQYF.